These 16 T cell receptor beta chains originate from one sample sequenced in a study of blood T cell repertoires in COVID-19. Method: immunoSEQ multiplex PCR; TCRdb's copy keeps in-frame clones and lacks some. Of fewer than 250,000 clones listed, approximately 80% are singletons. The sample comprised peripheral blood. These receptor sequences come from a woman aged 50 to 60 with acute or convalescent COVID-19.

This clone is a singleton in its sample. V usage is TRBV6-5 and J usage is TRBJ1-2; no clear D gene. CDR1 and CDR2 from the germline V gene are MNHEY and SVGAGI. Trimming left V 10 bases short and J 5 bases short, with 11 bases between. This CDR3 spans 11 amino acids. Here the CDR3 DNA reads TGTGCCACCGGCGGGCTTTATGGCTACACCTTC. This encodes CATGGLYGYTF.

The chain uses TRBV13 and TRBJ2-2; D might be TRBD2 (7 bases). The CDR3 has 17 amino acids. The V gene's germline CDR1 is PRHDT and CDR2 FYEKMQ (reference sequence). Trimming pared 0 bases from V and 0 bases from J, leaving 11 bases between. CDR3 in DNA: TGTGCCAGCAGCTTAGGAACGGGGGGCTCGAACACCGGGGAGCTGTTTTTT. It is translated as CASSLGTGGSNTGELFF.

The J gene is TRBJ2-7, the V gene TRBV27, with 7 bases that match TRBD1. The CDR3 has 14 residues. The germline V gene has CDR1 MNHEY and CDR2 SMNVEV (reference sequence). Losses at the gene ends were 5 bases for V and 1 base for J; bases not matched to a gene: 5. The CDR3 sequence: CASSPRQGSYEQYF. The CDR3, as DNA: TGTGCCAGCAGTCCGCGACAGGGTTCCTACGAGCAGTACTTC.

The J gene is TRBJ1-2, the V gene TRBV6-5; the D gene is possibly TRBD1 (6 bases). Germline CDR1 is MNHEY and CDR2 is SVGAGI. CDR3 length: 16 amino acids. V shed 4 bases and J shed 6 bases, with 21 bases lying between them. The CDR3 sequence is CASSFTGTPRVNGYTF. CDR3 nucleotides: TGTGCCAGCAGTTTCACGGGGACACCCCGGGTAAATGGCTACACCTTC.

The V gene is TRBV6-2 or TRBV6-3, the J gene TRBJ1-1, with 8 bases fitting TRBD1. CDR1 and CDR2 (germline): MNHEY, SVGEGT. The V and J ends lost 0 bases and 4 bases, in that order; junction bases with no gene match: 7. The CDR3 extends over 16 amino acids. DNA for the CDR3: TGTGCCAGCAGTTACTCCTGGACAGGGATGAGCACTGAAGCTTTCTTT. It is translated as CASSYSWTGMSTEAFF.

The chain uses TRBV6-2 or TRBV6-3 and TRBJ1-5; D is uncertain. The CDR3 runs 15 residues. The germline gives CDR1 MNHEY, CDR2 SVGEGT. Trimming shortened V by 3 bases and J by 1 base, and 10 bases separated the two germline ends. CDR3 protein: CASSYWPGSNQPQHF. The CDR3 coding sequence is TGTGCCAGCAGTTATTGGCCGGGGAGCAATCAGCCCCAGCATTTT.

This chain uses TRBV9 with TRBJ1-5, with D uncertain. The CDR3 is 15 amino acids. Trimming cost V 0 bases and J 0 bases, with 7 bases left between them. Per the germline V gene, CDR1 is SGDLS and CDR2 is YYNGEE. The CDR3 region is CASSVGVNSNQPQHF. For the CDR3, the DNA is TGTGCCAGCAGCGTAGGCGTAAATAGCAATCAGCCCCAGCATTTT.

This clone was picked up a small number of times. The chain couples TRBV13 to TRBJ2-1, with 9 bases matching TRBD2. J was trimmed by 4 bases and V by 5 bases; bases with no gene match: 9. CDR1 is PRHDT and CDR2 is FYEKMQ in the germline V gene (reference sequence). CDR3 length: 16 amino acids. The CDR3 DNA is TGTGCCAGCAGCGGCAAGACTAGCGGAGCATACAATGAGCAGTTCTTC. This encodes CASSGKTSGAYNEQFF.

The V and J genes are TRBV9 and TRBJ1-2, with D perhaps TRBD1 (5 bases). The V end was cut by 0 bases, the J end by 5 bases, with 20 bases between. The V gene's germline CDR1 is SGDLS and CDR2 YYNGEE. This CDR3 has 17 amino acids. CDR3 protein: CASSVVDIPSPAYGYTF. DNA for the CDR3: TGTGCCAGCAGCGTAGTGGACATCCCTAGTCCGGCGTATGGCTACACCTTC.

As regards this clone: The same CDR3 is also encoded by other DNA sequences in this sample. The chain has TRBV3-1 (or the pseudogene TRBV3-2) and TRBJ2-7, with TRBD1 identical over 7 bases. V trimming: 4 bases; J trimming: 2 bases; junction bases outside the gene matches: 2. Germline CDR1 and CDR2: LGHDT and YNNKEL (reference sequence). The CDR3 length is 13 residues. The CDR3 loop reads CASSRQGPYEQYF. CDR3 nucleotide sequence: TGTGCCAGCAGCCGACAGGGCCCCTACGAGCAGTACTTC.

This clone was seen only once. This chain uses TRBV10-3 with TRBJ1-2; D not resolved. Germline assignment: CDR1 ENHRY and CDR2 SYGVKD. The CDR3 consists of 13 residues. The germline V and J ends were trimmed by 8 bases and 2 bases, with 12 bases remaining between them. CDR3 residues: CAIGGSANYGYTF. The CDR3 DNA follows: TGTGCCATCGGCGGTTCAGCCAACTATGGCTACACCTTC.

The rearrangement joins TRBV30 to TRBJ2-7; 7 nucleotides agree with TRBD2. Per the germline V gene, CDR1 is GTSNPN and CDR2 is SVGIG (reference sequence). The CDR3 is made up of 14 amino acids. V lost 0 bases and J lost 1; bases outside the gene matches: 3. The CDR3 region has the DNA TGTGCCTGGAGTGTAGGAGCGGGGTCCTACGAGCAGTACTTC. It yields the protein CAWSVGAGSYEQYF.

This chain joins TRBV24-1 and TRBJ2-3; TRBD1 might be the D (5 bases). V dropped 0 bases and J dropped 2 bases, with 11 bases sitting between them. There are 16 residues in the CDR3. CDR1 and CDR2 from the germline V gene are KGHDR and SFDVKD. DNA of the CDR3: TGTGCCACCAGTGATTTGGGGGCTCCTTCCACAGATACGCAGTATTTT. This gives the protein CATSDLGAPSTDTQYF.

The chain carries TRBV28 and TRBJ1-3, with D uncertain. The V end lost 1 base, the J end lost 7 bases, and 8 bases lay between the germline ends. CDR1 is MDHEN, CDR2 SYDVKM, per germline. The CDR3 runs to 13 residues. CDR3 amino acids: CASSLSSRNTIYF. CDR3 bases: TGTGCCAGCAGTTTATCTTCCCGGAACACCATATATTTT.

This clone was counted between two and nine times. The rearrangement links TRBV15 to TRBJ1-6; 8 nucleotides align to TRBD1. Per the germline V gene, CDR1 is LNHNV and CDR2 is YYDKDF (reference sequence). The CDR3 runs to 15 residues. Trimming took 3 bases from V and 8 from J; bases not matched to a gene: 6. The chain's CDR3 is CATSRSTGGDSPLHF. The CDR3 DNA reads TGTGCCACCAGCAGGTCAACAGGGGGAGATTCACCCCTCCACTTT.

The CDR3 loop is CASRKSQGANVLTF. In nucleotides, the CDR3 is TGTGCCAGCAGGAAATCGCAGGGGGCCAACGTCCTGACTTTC. The chain carries TRBV2 and TRBJ2-6; D gene uncertain. The CDR3 extends over 14 amino acids. Germline V gives CDR1 SNHLY, CDR2 FYNNEI. V dropped 6 bases and J dropped 4 bases, with 10 bases sitting between them.